This TCR beta chain was captured by sequencing in a study of beta chain features in type 1 diabetes. Study results and limitations: Across patients, naive, central memory and Treg TCRB repertoires exhibited apparently greater similarity than was observed across healthy donors. Any PCR bias toward short templates would affect both groups alike.

TCRB transcripts that were expressed got sequenced, as all of the isolated RNA had been reverse transcribed. Assay used: immunoSEQ multiplex PCR; TCRdb lists only in-frame clones, some missing. The sample gives under 250,000 clones, roughly 14% of which show up once; around 0.03% is in the top ten. Trimming stripped 5 bases from V and 7 bases from J, with 11 bases between. Germline CDR1 and CDR2: SGHVS and FNYEAQ. This CDR3 is 13 amino acids long. About this clone itself: Its antigen is not known.

The genes are TRBV7-6 and TRBJ1-4, with D unclear. Sequenced: naive CD4+ T cells from blood. The clonotype was recovered from a woman between 40 and 55 years old in good health. The CDR3 here is CASSPGRSEKLFF. CDR3 sequence (DNA): TGTGCCAGCAGCCCGGGGAGGAGTGAAAAACTGTTTTTT.